The T cell receptor beta chain described here comes from a study of Ad26.COV2.S vaccination and SARS-CoV-2 variants. The treatment is: around 19 received Ad26.COV2.S at low or high dose, single or two shots; 5 received placebo; per-sample allocation not given. Material that was analyzed had been drawn on day 63 after the first vaccine or placebo injection. As concerns this clone: What it binds is not known.

CDR3 length: 15 amino acids. J was trimmed by 9 bases and V by 0 bases; bases with no gene match: 11. CDR1 is GTSNPN, CDR2 SVGIG, per germline (reference sequence). The study's findings and limits: After vaccination, reports described spike-specific CD8+ and CD4+ T cell responses as showing substantial breadth.

Libraries were prepared by immunoSEQ multiplex PCR; TCRdb keeps only in-frame clonotypes and omits some of them. The data show hundreds of thousands of clones, roughly 90% seen once. The rearrangement uses TRBV30 and TRBJ1-5; 7 nucleotides line up with TRBD1. Here the sequenced sample was peripheral blood, taken in a trial of Ad26.COV2.S vaccine versus placebo. The receptor was derived from a person between 18 and 65 years old who received the Ad26.COV2.S COVID-19 vaccine or a placebo. CDR3 residues: CAWSVAGQRFMPQHF. The CDR3, as DNA: TGTGCCTGGAGTGTGGCGGGACAGCGTTTTATGCCCCAGCATTTT.